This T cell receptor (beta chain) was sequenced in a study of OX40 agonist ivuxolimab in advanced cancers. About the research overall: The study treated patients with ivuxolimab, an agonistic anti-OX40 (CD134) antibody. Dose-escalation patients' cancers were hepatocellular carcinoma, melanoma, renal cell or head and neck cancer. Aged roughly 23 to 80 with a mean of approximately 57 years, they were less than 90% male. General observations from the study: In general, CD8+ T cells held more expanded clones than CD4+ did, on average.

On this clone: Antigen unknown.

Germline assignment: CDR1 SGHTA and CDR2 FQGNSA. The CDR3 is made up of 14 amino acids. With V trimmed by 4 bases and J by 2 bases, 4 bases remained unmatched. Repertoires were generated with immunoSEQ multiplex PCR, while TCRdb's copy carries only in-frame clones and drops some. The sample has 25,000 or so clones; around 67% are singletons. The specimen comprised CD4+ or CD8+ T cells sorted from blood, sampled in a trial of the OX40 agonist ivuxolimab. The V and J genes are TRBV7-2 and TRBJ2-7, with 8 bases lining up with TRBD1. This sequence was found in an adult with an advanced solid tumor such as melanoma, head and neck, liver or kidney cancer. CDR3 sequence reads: CASSYGQGPYEQYF. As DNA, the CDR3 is TGTGCCAGCAGCTATGGACAGGGCCCCTACGAGCAGTACTTC.